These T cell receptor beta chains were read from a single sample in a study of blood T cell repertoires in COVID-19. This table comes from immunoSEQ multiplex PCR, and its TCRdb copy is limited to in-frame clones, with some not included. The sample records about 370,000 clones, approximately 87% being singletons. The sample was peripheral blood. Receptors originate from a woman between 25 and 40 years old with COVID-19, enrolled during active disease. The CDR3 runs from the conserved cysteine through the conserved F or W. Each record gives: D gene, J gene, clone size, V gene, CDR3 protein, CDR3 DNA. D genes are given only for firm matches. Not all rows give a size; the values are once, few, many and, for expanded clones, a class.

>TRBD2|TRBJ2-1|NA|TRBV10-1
CASSELAGHNEQFF
TGCGCCAGCAGTGAGCTAGCGGGGCACAATGAGCAGTTCTTC
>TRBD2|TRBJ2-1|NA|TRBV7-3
CASSVGTSGHNEQFF
TGTGCCAGCAGCGTCGGGACTAGCGGCCACAATGAGCAGTTCTTC
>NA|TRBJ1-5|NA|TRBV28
CASSVTGSNQPQHF
TGTGCCAGCAGTGTGACAGGATCCAATCAGCCCCAGCATTTT
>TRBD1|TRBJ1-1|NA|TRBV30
CACLGQGGTEAFF
TGTGCCTGTCTGGGACAGGGTGGCACTGAAGCTTTCTTT
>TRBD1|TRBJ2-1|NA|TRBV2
CASSEGQISSYNEQFF
TGTGCCAGCAGTGAGGGACAGATAAGCTCCTACAATGAGCAGTTCTTC
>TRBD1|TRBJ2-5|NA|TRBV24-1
CATSDSDRGKQETQYF
TGTGCCACCAGTGATTCTGACAGGGGGAAGCAAGAGACCCAGTACTTC
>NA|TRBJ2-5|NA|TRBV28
CASTRNSAGQETQYF
TGTGCCAGCACTAGGAACTCTGCGGGCCAAGAGACCCAGTACTTC
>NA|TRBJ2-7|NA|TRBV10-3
CAISDRGYEQYF
TGTGCCATCAGTGACAGGGGATACGAGCAGTACTTC
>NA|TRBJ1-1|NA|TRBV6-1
CASSDDTGMNTEAFF
TGTGCCAGCAGTGACGACACAGGGATGAACACTGAAGCTTTCTTT
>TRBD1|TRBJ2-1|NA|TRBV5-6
CASSLAGTDIKQFF
TGTGCCAGCAGCTTGGCCGGGACAGACATAAAGCAGTTCTTC
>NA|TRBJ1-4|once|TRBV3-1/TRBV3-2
CASSQDQWSRKLFF
TGTGCCAGCAGCCAAGATCAATGGAGCCGAAAACTGTTTTTT
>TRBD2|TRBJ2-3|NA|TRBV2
CASSVGAGVGDTQYF
TGTGCCAGCAGTGTGGGAGCGGGAGTAGGAGATACGCAGTATTTT
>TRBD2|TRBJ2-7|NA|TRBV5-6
CASSGARREINEQYF
TGTGCCAGCAGCGGGGCGCGGCGGGAGATCAACGAGCAGTACTTC
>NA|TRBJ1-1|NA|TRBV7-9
CASSLGRYTEAFF
TGTGCCAGCAGCTTGGGGCGGTACACTGAAGCTTTCTTT
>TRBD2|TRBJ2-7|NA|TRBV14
CASSLGLAGEQYF
TGTGCCAGCAGCCTCGGACTAGCGGGCGAGCAGTACTTC
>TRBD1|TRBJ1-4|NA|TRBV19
CASSSRTGRSEKLFF
TGTGCCAGTAGTTCCCGGACAGGTCGGAGTGAAAAACTGTTTTTT
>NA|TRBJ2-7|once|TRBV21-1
CASSKFLGRAYEQYF
TGTGCCAGCAGCAAATTCCTCGGGAGGGCCTACGAGCAGTACTTC
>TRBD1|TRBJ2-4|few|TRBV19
CASSIRGTGALGGIQYF
TGTGCCAGTAGTATCAGAGGGACAGGAGCCCTTGGGGGCATTCAGTACTTC
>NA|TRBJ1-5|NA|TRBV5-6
CASSLGGHQPQHF
TGTGCCAGCAGCTTGGGCGGTCATCAGCCCCAGCATTTT
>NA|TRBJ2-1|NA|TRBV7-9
CASSLTGSLENEQFF
TGTGCCAGCAGCTTGACCGGCTCCCTGGAGAATGAGCAGTTCTTC
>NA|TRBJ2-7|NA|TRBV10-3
CAISESRFKGDRYEQYF
TGTGCCATCAGTGAGTCCCGTTTTAAGGGAGACAGGTACGAGCAGTACTTC
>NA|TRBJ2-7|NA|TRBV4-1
CASSQDTGRVEQYF
TGCGCCAGCAGCCAAGATACAGGGAGGGTCGAGCAGTACTTC
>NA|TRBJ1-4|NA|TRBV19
CASSADSWGPNEKLFF
TGTGCCAGTAGTGCGGACAGTTGGGGACCTAATGAAAAACTGTTTTTT
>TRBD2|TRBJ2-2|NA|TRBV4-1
CASSHYSGRNTGELFF
TGCGCCAGCAGCCACTATAGCGGGAGAAACACCGGGGAGCTGTTTTTT